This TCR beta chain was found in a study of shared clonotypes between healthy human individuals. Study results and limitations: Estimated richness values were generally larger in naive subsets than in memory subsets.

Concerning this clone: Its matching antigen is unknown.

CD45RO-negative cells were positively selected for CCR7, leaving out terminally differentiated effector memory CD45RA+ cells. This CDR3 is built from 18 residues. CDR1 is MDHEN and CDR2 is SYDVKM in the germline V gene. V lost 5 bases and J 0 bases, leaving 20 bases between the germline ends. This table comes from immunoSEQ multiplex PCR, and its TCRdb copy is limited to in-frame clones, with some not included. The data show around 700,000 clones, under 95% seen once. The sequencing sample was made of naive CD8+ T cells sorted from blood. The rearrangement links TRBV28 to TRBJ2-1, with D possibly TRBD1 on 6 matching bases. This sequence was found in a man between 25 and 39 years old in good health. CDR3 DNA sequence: TGTGCCAGCAGTCCCTGGGACAACCCCGAAAGCTCCTACAATGAGCAGTTCTTC. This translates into CASSPWDNPESSYNEQFF.